This T cell receptor beta chain comes out of a study of T cell repertoires in cytomegalovirus infection (dated by TCRdb to between 2018 and 2020). For the wider study: Peptide stimulations targeted recently identified HLA-C-restricted CMV epitopes, whose presentation resists viral immunomodulation, together with well-studied HLA-B-restricted epitopes. The HLA type of each donor mattered for the analysis, because public TCR beta signatures pointed to carriage of CMV infection along with the matching HLA type. Overall study results and their limits: The ex vivo response was dominated by HLA-C-restricted CMV-specific TCR beta clonotypes, which also provided the single most frequent clonotype in two of eight donors. In both this cohort and an independent cohort of more than 350 donors, the cumulative frequency of public TCR beta family members distinguished carriers of CMV infection plus the relevant HLA type.

The reads were generated on an Illumina HiSeq 1500. The public reads were run again by TCRdb, first through fastp at Q25 and then through MiXCR, and only productive beta chains were kept. For every CDR3 protein sequence, its rows merge into one entry that carries the most common genes and DNA. The table for this sample lists about 700,000 distinct CDR3 sequences; 33% of them were counted only once. Roughly 18% of the sample is held by the ten biggest clonotypes. As concerns this clonotype: Its antigen remains undetermined. Base qualities are not provided; no much larger clone lies one nucleotide away.

V loses 5 bases at its end and J loses 0 bases; junction bases beyond the gene matches: 9. Spanning cysteine to phenylalanine, the CDR3 consists of 16 amino acids. Only the CDR3 portion is preserved as DNA: 48 bases, with reading frame beginning at the first base. This sample's treatment or condition label indicates: in vitro stimulation with specific CMV peptide epitopes to enrich CMV-specific T cells. The receptor was isolated from a human donor in good health (CMV status not recorded). Some clones in this sample may be carry-over from other donors' samples. Sequencing used cultured PBMCs, obtained from culture after CMV antigen stimulation. The V and J genes are TRBV12-3 or TRBV12-4 and TRBJ2-5, with 7 central nucleotides matching TRBD2. The DNA sequence is given as TGTGCCAGCAGTACCCTGGGGGGAGGGTACCAAGAGACCCAGTACTTC. This is translated as CASSTLGGGYQETQYF.